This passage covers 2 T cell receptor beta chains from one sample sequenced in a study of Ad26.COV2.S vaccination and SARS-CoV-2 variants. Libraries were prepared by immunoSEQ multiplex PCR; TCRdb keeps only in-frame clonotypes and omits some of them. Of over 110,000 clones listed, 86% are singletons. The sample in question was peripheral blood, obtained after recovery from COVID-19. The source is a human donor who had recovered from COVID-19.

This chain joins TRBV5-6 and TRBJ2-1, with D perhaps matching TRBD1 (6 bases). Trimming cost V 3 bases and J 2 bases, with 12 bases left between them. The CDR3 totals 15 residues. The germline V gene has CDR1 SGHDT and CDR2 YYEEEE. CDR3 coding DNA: TGTGCCAGCAGCTCACAGGGTGGTCCCTACAATGAGCAGTTCTTC. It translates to CASSSQGGPYNEQFF.

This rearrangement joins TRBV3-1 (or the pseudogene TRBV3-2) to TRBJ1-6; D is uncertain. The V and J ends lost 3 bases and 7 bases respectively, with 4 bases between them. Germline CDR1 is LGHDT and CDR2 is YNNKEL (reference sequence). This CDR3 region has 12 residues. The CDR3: CASSHTNSPLHF. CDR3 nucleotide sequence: TGTGCCAGCAGCCACACAAATTCACCCCTCCACTTT.